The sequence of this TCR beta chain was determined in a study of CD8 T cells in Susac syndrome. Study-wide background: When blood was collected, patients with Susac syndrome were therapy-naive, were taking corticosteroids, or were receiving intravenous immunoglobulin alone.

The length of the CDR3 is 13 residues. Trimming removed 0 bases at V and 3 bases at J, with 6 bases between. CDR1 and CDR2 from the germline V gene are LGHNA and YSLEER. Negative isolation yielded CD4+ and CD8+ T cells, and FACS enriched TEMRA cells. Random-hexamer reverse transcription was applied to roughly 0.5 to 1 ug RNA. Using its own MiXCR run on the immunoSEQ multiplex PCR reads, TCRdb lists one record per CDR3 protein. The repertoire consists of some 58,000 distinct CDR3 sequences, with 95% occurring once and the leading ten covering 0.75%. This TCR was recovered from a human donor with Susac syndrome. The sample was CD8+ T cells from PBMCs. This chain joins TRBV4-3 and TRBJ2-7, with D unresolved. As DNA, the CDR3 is TGCGCCAGCAGCCAAGACAGTTACTACGAGCAGTACTTC. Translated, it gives CASSQDSYYEQYF.